Shown below are 27 T cell receptor beta chains from a single sample sequenced in a study of T cells of healthy individuals. TCRdb redid the calling of the 5' RACE reads with MiXCR, one entry per CDR3 protein. The data hold 45,000 to 60,000 distinct CDR3 sequences, with roughly 14% observed a single time. Receptors were obtained from a human donor in good health.

This clonotype has more than one count but fewer than ten. The chain joins TRBV6-4 to TRBJ2-1; 9 bases align to TRBD2. Germline V CDR1 and CDR2: MRHNA, SNTAGT. This CDR3 region has 15 residues. Unmatched junction bases numbered 1, after V lost 0 bases and J lost 4 bases. The CDR3 protein is CASSDSSGSYNEQFF. The DNA of the CDR3 is TGTGCCAGCAGTGACTCTAGCGGGAGTTACAATGAGCAGTTCTTC.

This clonotype was recorded at least ten times. The chain joins TRBV5-1 to TRBJ2-1; 7 positions agree with TRBD2. The J segment lost 5 bases and the V segment lost 6 bases, leaving 5 bases of the junction unmatched. The germline gives CDR1 SGHRS, CDR2 YFSETQ. The CDR3 length is 13 residues. This chain's CDR3 is CASNRAGDNEQFF. For the CDR3, the DNA is TGCGCCAGCAACCGCGCGGGGGACAATGAGCAGTTCTTC.

The chain uses TRBV20-1 and TRBJ2-3, with D unresolved. The CDR3 covers 13 residues. Germline V CDR1 and CDR2: DFQATT, SNEGSKA (reference sequence). V was shortened by 8 bases and J by 0 bases, with 12 bases between the two germline ends. CDR3 loop: CSLLGSSTDTQYF. Written as DNA, the CDR3 is TGCAGTTTGTTAGGGTCTAGCACAGATACGCAGTATTTT.

This clonotype was detected many times. The J gene is TRBJ1-1, the V gene TRBV20-1; no clear D. Germline V gene data show CDR1 as DFQATT and CDR2 as SNEGSKA (reference sequence). CDR3 length: 13 amino acids. Trimming removed 6 bases from V and 0 bases from J, with 11 bases in between. The CDR3 nucleotides are TGCAGTGCGCCAGTACTAATGAACACTGAAGCTTTCTTT. Protein product: CSAPVLMNTEAFF.

The chain couples TRBV3-1 to TRBJ2-1; TRBD1 matches 10 bases. With 3 bases clipped from V and 5 bases from J, the junction kept 4 bases outside the gene matches. Germline CDR1 LGHDT, CDR2 YNNKEL (reference sequence). The CDR3 runs to 15 residues. CDR3 nucleotide sequence: TGTGCCAGCAGCCAGACAGGGGGCAAAAACAATGAGCAGTTCTTC. Translation gives CASSQTGGKNNEQFF.

This clonotype showed up many times. The chain uses TRBV6-1 and TRBJ2-3; perhaps TRBD1 as D (6 bases). This CDR3 is 14 amino acids long. The V end was cut by 5 bases, the J end by 3 bases, with 12 bases between. Germline V gene lookup returns CDR1 MNHNS and CDR2 SASEGT. CDR3 amino acids: CASSPHGQTDTQYF. The CDR3, as DNA: TGTGCCAGCAGTCCCCATGGACAGACAGATACGCAGTATTTT.

This clonotype has ten or more counts. This chain connects TRBV7-9 to TRBJ2-7; 10 nucleotides align to TRBD1. From germline, CDR1 is SEHNR and CDR2 FQNEAQ (reference sequence). The CDR3 loop spans 15 amino acids. Losses at the gene ends were 6 bases for V and 3 bases for J; bases not matched to a gene: 8. The CDR3 DNA is TGTGCCAGCAGTTCCGGACAGGGGGGGAACTACGAGCAGTACTTC. Amino acid sequence: CASSSGQGGNYEQYF.

This chain links TRBV5-1 with TRBJ1-2; 8 nucleotides align to TRBD1. The germline gives CDR1 SGHRS, CDR2 YFSETQ. The CDR3 contains 13 residues. J lost 4 bases, V lost 5 bases, and 4 bases had no gene match. The CDR3 region has the DNA TGCGCCAGCAGGTCTGACAGGGGCTATGGCTACACCTTC. Encoded protein: CASRSDRGYGYTF.

This clonotype was picked up many times. V is TRBV20-1 and J is TRBJ2-3, with 10 bases fitting TRBD2. The CDR3 consists of 16 residues. V gave up 3 bases and J gave up 6 bases; unmatched junction bases: 12. CDR1 is DFQATT and CDR2 is SNEGSKA in the germline V gene (reference sequence). The CDR3 DNA follows: TGCAGTGCTAGCCAACCTAGCGGGAGTGCCCCGGATACGCAGTATTTT. This gives the protein CSASQPSGSAPDTQYF.

This clonotype was detected only once. V and J are TRBV5-1 and TRBJ2-3, with TRBD2 identical over 10 bases. Germline V gene data show CDR1 as SGHRS and CDR2 as YFSETQ. The CDR3 extends over 16 amino acids. V lost 5 bases, J lost 0 bases, and 6 bases stayed unmatched. CDR3 sequence (DNA): TGCGCCAGCAGTTCTAGCGGGAGCACTAGCACAGATACGCAGTATTTT. The encoded protein is CASSSSGSTSTDTQYF.

This sequence joins TRBV5-1 and TRBJ2-3, with 10 bases identical to TRBD2. Trimming at V came to 3 bases and at J to 1 base, leaving 5 bases not matched to a gene. CDR1 is SGHRS, CDR2 YFSETQ, per germline. The CDR3 totals 16 residues. The CDR3 sequence is CASSYSSGSGTDTQYF. The DNA for the CDR3 is TGCGCCAGCAGCTATTCTAGCGGGAGCGGCACAGATACGCAGTATTTT.

This clonotype was detected many times. This chain joins TRBV7-2 and TRBJ2-3, with TRBD2 as a possible D gene (6 bases). CDR3 length: 15 amino acids. Trimming took off 2 bases at V and 5 bases at J, with 14 bases between the two ends. CDR1 is SGHTA, CDR2 FQGNSA, per germline. The CDR3 DNA reads TGTGCCAGCAGCTTACTCCCGGGAGCTGGAGATACGCAGTATTTT. Translation: CASSLLPGAGDTQYF.

The gene calls are TRBV29-1 and TRBJ1-4, with TRBD1 matching over 10 bases. Germline values: CDR1 SQVTM, CDR2 ANQGSEA. V shed 4 bases and J 8 bases; nucleotides not matched to a gene: 4. This CDR3 is built from 13 residues. The CDR3 nucleotides read TGCAGCGTTGCCGGGACAGGGGCAGAAAAACTGTTTTTT. Translated, it gives CSVAGTGAEKLFF.

This clonotype occurred a few times. This chain links TRBV20-1 with TRBJ2-7; 10 bases line up with TRBD2. This CDR3 is 13 amino acids long. Germline V CDR1 and CDR2: DFQATT, SNEGSKA (reference sequence). J lost 3 bases, V lost 2 bases, and 1 base had no gene match. This CDR3 is CSARLAGVYEQYF. CDR3 DNA: TGCAGTGCTAGACTAGCGGGGGTCTACGAGCAGTACTTC.

This clonotype was seen at least ten times. V is TRBV28 and J is TRBJ2-7; TRBD2 matches 8 bases. The germline V gene encodes CDR1 MDHEN and CDR2 SYDVKM. The trim removed 4 bases at V and 0 bases at J, leaving 2 bases unmatched. The CDR3 length is 14 residues. The CDR3 spells CASSSLADSYEQYF. CDR3 bases: TGTGCCAGCAGTTCACTAGCGGACTCCTACGAGCAGTACTTC. Full variable domain (outside the CDR3, taken from reference TRBV28 and TRBJ2-7): DVKVTQSSRYLVKRTGEKVFLECVQDMDHENMFWYRQDPGLGLRLIYFSYDVKMKEKGDIPEGYSVSREKKERFSLILESASTNQTSMYLCASSSLADSYEQYFGPGTRLTVT.

The genes are TRBV7-6 and TRBJ2-7; 8 bases are shared with TRBD1. Germline loops: CDR1 SGHVS, CDR2 FNYEAQ. The CDR3 consists of 14 residues. V lost 4 bases to trimming and J lost 4 bases; unmatched junction nucleotides: 6. The CDR3 DNA reads as TGTGCCAGCAGCTCCTGGACAGGGTTTTACGAGCAGTACTTC. It translates to CASSSWTGFYEQYF.

The chain carries TRBV7-6 and TRBJ2-1; TRBD1 matches 7 bases. With 1 base clipped from V and 8 bases from J, the junction kept 8 bases outside the gene matches. From germline, CDR1 is SGHVS and CDR2 FNYEAQ. CDR3 length equals 15 residues. This chain's CDR3 is CASSLGNRGFDEQFF. In DNA form, the CDR3 reads TGTGCCAGCAGCTTAGGAAACAGGGGTTTCGATGAGCAGTTCTTC.

This clonotype turned up a few times. This rearrangement joins TRBV5-1 to TRBJ2-2, with D unclear. The V gene lost 4 bases and the J gene lost 5 bases, with 15 bases spanning the gap. CDR3 size: 15 residues. CDR1 SGHRS and CDR2 YFSETQ come from the germline V gene. CDR3 sequence: CASSLLTGGTGELFF. As DNA, the CDR3 is TGCGCCAGCAGCCTACTGACCGGTGGGACCGGGGAGCTGTTTTTT.

V usage is TRBV5-6 and J usage is TRBJ2-7, with D hard to call. Trimming took 4 bases from V and 0 from J, leaving 14 bases between them. The CDR3 contains 15 residues. Germline V lookup: CDR1 SGHDT, CDR2 YYEEEE. The CDR3 nucleotides are TGTGCCAGCAGCCCCCTGGGCGTTAGCTCCTACGAGCAGTACTTC. This gives the protein CASSPLGVSSYEQYF.

The gene calls are TRBV27 and TRBJ2-5; D gene unclear. Germline-derived CDR1 and CDR2 are MNHEY and SMNVEV (reference sequence). The CDR3 extends over 13 amino acids. V was trimmed by 7 bases and J by 1 base, leaving 10 bases between them. CDR3: CASKRTAQETQYF. CDR3 DNA sequence: TGTGCCAGCAAGAGGACGGCCCAAGAGACCCAGTACTTC.

Regarding this clonotype: This may be a read error: a much more frequent sequence differs by one nucleotide. This chain joins TRBV10-3 and TRBJ1-6; D is uncertain. In germline, CDR1 is ENHRY, CDR2 SYGVKD. The CDR3 is 18 amino acids. This CDR3 is CDINRLGPEAPADSPLHF. CDR3 DNA sequence: TGTGACATCAACCGGCTAGGACCAGAGGCCCCTGCGGATTCACCCCTCCACTTT.

This clonotype was found many times. The V gene is TRBV18, the J gene TRBJ1-1; D remains unclear. This CDR3 has 13 residues. Germline V gene lookup returns CDR1 KGHSH and CDR2 LQKENI. The V gene lost 0 bases and the J gene lost 4 bases, with 6 bases spanning the gap. The CDR3 loop is CASSPPSATEAFF. Written as DNA, the CDR3 is TGTGCCAGCTCACCACCGTCAGCCACTGAAGCTTTCTTT.

This clonotype was observed a few times. The chain employs TRBV20-1 and TRBJ2-1, with TRBD2 identical over 9 bases. Germline CDR1 reads DFQATT; CDR2 reads SNEGSKA (reference sequence). V was pared by 1 base and J by 9 bases, with 10 bases of the junction left unmatched. The length of the CDR3 is 15 residues. Here the CDR3 DNA reads TGCAGTGCTAGAGGGGAAACTAGCGGGTTCAGTGAGCAGTTCTTC. The encoded protein is CSARGETSGFSEQFF.

Many counts were recorded for this clonotype. This rearrangement joins TRBV19 to TRBJ1-2, with 8 bases identical to TRBD1. With 5 bases clipped from V and 4 bases from J, the junction kept 6 bases outside the gene matches. CDR3 length: 14 residues. From germline, CDR1 is LNHDA and CDR2 SQIVND (reference sequence). The chain's CDR3 is CASSYTGQAYGYTF. In nucleotides, the CDR3 is TGTGCCAGTAGTTATACGGGACAGGCCTATGGCTACACCTTC.

This clonotype was observed at least ten times. J is TRBJ2-6 and V is TRBV6-6; the D gene could be TRBD1 or TRBD2 (6 bases each). This CDR3 is 16 amino acids long. Trimming cost V 11 bases and J 0 bases, with 17 bases left between them. Germline assignment: CDR1 MNHNY and CDR2 SVGAGI (reference sequence). The CDR3 loop is CASQRGVRSGANVLTF. In DNA form, the CDR3 reads TGTGCCTCCCAGAGGGGGGTACGCTCTGGGGCCAACGTCCTGACTTTC.

Many counts were recorded for this clonotype. The rearrangement joins TRBV6-5 to TRBJ2-7; D could derive from TRBD1 or TRBD2 (6 bases each). V gave up 0 bases and J gave up 6 bases, with 18 bases separating them. CDR1 MNHEY and CDR2 SVGAGI come from the germline V gene. CDR3 length: 16 residues. CDR3 sequence (DNA): TGTGCCAGCAGTTACTCGTTTACCGGGGGCGCGGGCGAGCAGTACTTC. Its protein product is CASSYSFTGGAGEQYF.

This clonotype occurred many times. The chain is built from TRBV7-3 and TRBJ1-1, with no clear D. The length of the CDR3 is 15 residues. The V gene lost 1 base and the J gene lost 1 base, with 10 bases spanning the gap. CDR1 is SGHTA and CDR2 is FQGTGA in the germline V gene. The CDR3 DNA reads TGTGCCAGCAGCTTAAATGCGGCACCGAACACTGAAGCTTTCTTT. This encodes CASSLNAAPNTEAFF.